The 20 T cell receptor beta chains below come from one sample, sequenced in a study of glioma-infiltrating T cells after dendritic cell vaccination. The protocol was immunoSEQ multiplex PCR, while the TCRdb copy is restricted to in-frame clones and leaves out a portion. The table records roughly 51,000 clones, 65% to 90% of them present only once. The sequencing used blood, collected before dendritic cell vaccination. These receptors were obtained from a human donor with glioblastoma.

The rearrangement joins TRBV6-5 to TRBJ2-5, with D possibly TRBD2 on 5 matching bases. The J call may not be correct, given that the DNA end is closer to TRBJ2-7. Germline CDR1 is MNHEY and CDR2 is SVGAGI. This CDR3 has 13 residues. The CDR3 is CASSYGAGYEQYF. In nucleotides, the CDR3 is TGTGCCAGCAGTTACGGTGCGGGTTACGAGCAGTACTTC.

The chain uses TRBV11-2 and TRBJ2-7; 8 nucleotides align to TRBD1. V lost 5 bases and J lost 2; bases outside the gene matches: 5. The germline CDR1 and CDR2 sequences are SGHAT and FQNNGV. The CDR3 is 14 residues long. CDR3 bases: TGTGCCAGCAGCATATACAGGGGGGCCTACGAGCAGTACTTC. This codes for CASSIYRGAYEQYF. The variable domain in full, completed from reference TRBV11-2 and TRBJ2-7, reads EAGVAQSPRYKIIEKRQSVAFWCNPISGHATLYWYQQILGQGPKLLIQFQNNGVVDDSQLPKDRFSAERLKGVDSTLKIQPAKLEDSAVYLCASSIYRGAYEQYFGPGTRLTVT.

The CDR3 loop reads CASSSAPGQGYGYTF. As DNA, the CDR3 is TGCGCCAGCAGCTCGGCACCGGGACAGGGTTATGGCTACACCTTC. The chain couples TRBV5-1 to TRBJ1-2, with 9 bases lining up with TRBD1. With 3 bases clipped from V and 5 bases from J, the junction kept 8 bases outside the gene matches. This CDR3 region has 15 residues. CDR1 is SGHRS and CDR2 is YFSETQ in the germline V gene.

The chain recombines TRBV6-6 with TRBJ2-2; D possibly corresponds to TRBD1 (6 bases). The CDR3 spans 15 residues. Looked up from germline, CDR1 is MNHNY and CDR2 is SVGAGI (reference sequence). The germline V and J ends were trimmed by 9 bases and 1 base, with 15 bases remaining between them. The CDR3 sequence: CASENRALNTGELFF. DNA of the CDR3: TGTGCCAGTGAGAACAGGGCTCTGAACACCGGGGAGCTGTTTTTT.

The chain is built from TRBV7-9 and TRBJ2-5; D gene ambiguous. The length of the CDR3 is 13 residues. V was clipped by 4 bases and J by 6 bases, with 12 bases between them. Germline CDR1 and CDR2: SEHNR and FQNEAQ (reference sequence). CDR3 nucleotide sequence: TGTGCCAGCAGCTCCCGGAGTGAGAAGACCCAGTACTTC. Its protein product is CASSSRSEKTQYF.

The V and J genes are TRBV7-2 and TRBJ2-4; possible D gene TRBD2, 7 bases. Germline loops: CDR1 SGHTA, CDR2 FQGNSA. V lost 1 base, J lost 11 bases, and 21 bases lay in between. The CDR3 has 16 amino acids. The CDR3 nucleotides are TGTGCCAGCAGCTTAGGTCTCCGTGGAGGGGGGGATTTTCAGTACTTC. It encodes CASSLGLRGGGDFQYF.

This clone was seen only a few times. J is TRBJ2-3 and V is TRBV10-3; tentatively, D is TRBD2 (5 bases). Germline values: CDR1 ENHRY, CDR2 SYGVKD. V lost 3 bases and J lost 3, with 10 bases in between. The CDR3 is 14 amino acids. In nucleotides, the CDR3 is TGTGCCATCAGTGACTCGGGGTTGACAGATACGCAGTATTTT. This sequence encodes CAISDSGLTDTQYF.

The chain uses TRBV18 and TRBJ1-1; tentative D call: TRBD1 (5 bases). V was clipped by 1 base and J by 4 bases, with 10 bases between them. The germline V gene encodes CDR1 KGHSH and CDR2 LQKENI. CDR3 length: 14 residues. The CDR3 region has the DNA TGTGCCAGCTCACCACGGAAAGGGGTCACTGAAGCTTTCTTT. It specifies CASSPRKGVTEAFF.

The rearrangement links TRBV6-1 to TRBJ2-5; weak D call: TRBD2 (5 bases). V was cut by 3 bases and J by 0 bases, with 14 bases left in between. CDR1 and CDR2 (germline): MNHNS, SASEGT. This CDR3 contains 16 residues. The CDR3 protein is CASSDGVRGYQETQYF. The CDR3 DNA reads as TGTGCCAGCAGTGATGGTGTACGAGGGTACCAAGAGACCCAGTACTTC.

A single count supports this clone. The chain uses TRBV18 and TRBJ2-3, with 11 nucleotides matching TRBD2. The CDR3 length is 16 residues. The V segment lost 8 bases and the J segment 5 bases; nucleotides outside the gene matches: 12. The germline V gene encodes CDR1 KGHSH and CDR2 LQKENI. The CDR3 bases are TGTGCCAGCGCTCGAGCCCGGACTAGCGGGTTAGATACGCAGTATTTT. Translating it yields CASARARTSGLDTQYF.

This chain joins TRBV4-1 and TRBJ2-3, with D perhaps TRBD2 (5 bases). The ends were cut back, 2 bases at V and 6 bases at J, with 18 bases in the middle. Germline values: CDR1 MGHRA, CDR2 YSYEKL. The CDR3 is 16 amino acids. The CDR3 DNA is TGCGCCAGCAGCCAACCCCCGGCCGGAGGAACGGATACGCAGTATTTT. Translated, it gives CASSQPPAGGTDTQYF.

The chain couples TRBV2 to TRBJ2-3; the match to TRBD2 covers 9 bases. The V gene's germline CDR1 is SNHLY and CDR2 FYNNEI. This CDR3 region has 15 residues. With V trimmed by 4 bases and J by 4 bases, 6 bases remained unmatched. DNA for the CDR3: TGTGCCAGCAGTGGGCTAGCGGGGTGGGCAGATACGCAGTATTTT. This translates into CASSGLAGWADTQYF.

The rearrangement uses TRBV7-3 and TRBJ2-3, with a tentative D call TRBD2 (5 bases). V gave up 5 bases and J gave up 8 bases, with 14 bases separating them. This CDR3 region has 13 residues. Germline values: CDR1 SGHTA, CDR2 FQGTGA. The CDR3 DNA is TGTGCCAGCAGCGTGCTGGGAGAGGCTACGCAGTATTTT. Its translation: CASSVLGEATQYF.

Remarks on this clone: One junction end does not reproduce the germline sequence, and a read error may be involved. The chain is built from TRBV11-2 and TRBJ1-1, with D perhaps TRBD1 (6 bases). Germline CDR1 reads SGHAT; CDR2 reads FQNNGV. This CDR3 comprises 14 residues. The chain's CDR3 is CASSLGQVNAEAFF. The CDR3 DNA reads TGTGCCAGCAGCTTAGGACAGGTGAACGCTGAAGCTTTCTTT.

The chain uses TRBV10-2 and TRBJ1-1, with a weak D call TRBD1 (6 bases). The CDR3 runs to 12 residues. Trimming took 6 bases from V and 4 from J, leaving 9 bases between them. Germline V gene lookup returns CDR1 WSHSY and CDR2 SAAADI. The CDR3 DNA follows: TGCGCCAGCAGGGACAGTTCCACTGAAGCTTTCTTT. Translation: CASRDSSTEAFF.

As regards this clone: The same CDR3 is also encoded by other DNA sequences in this sample. This sequence joins TRBV27 and TRBJ1-1, with D possibly being TRBD1 (5 bases). V was trimmed by 3 bases and J by 4 bases, leaving 12 bases between them. Germline CDR1 reads MNHEY; CDR2 reads SMNVEV (reference sequence). The CDR3 is 14 residues long. The CDR3 nucleotides read TGTGCCAGCAGTTTCCGCGGGGGGGGCACTGAAGCTTTCTTT. Translated: CASSFRGGGTEAFF.

This clone appeared once. In nucleotides, the CDR3 is TGTGCCAGCAGCCCCTCCCTTCGGGTCCACGAGCAGTACTTC. Translating it yields CASSPSLRVHEQYF. The chain recombines TRBV7-2 with TRBJ2-7; D unresolved. The V gene lost 5 bases and the J gene lost 5 bases, with 16 bases spanning the gap. Per the germline V gene, CDR1 is SGHTA and CDR2 is FQGNSA. This CDR3 is built from 14 residues.

The CDR3 loop reads CASNEDRTNYGYTF. The CDR3 region has the DNA TGTGCCAGCAACGAGGACAGGACCAACTATGGCTACACCTTC. The chain couples TRBV6-6 to TRBJ1-2; 7 bases are a match to TRBD1. Germline CDR1 reads MNHNY; CDR2 reads SVGAGI (reference sequence). CDR3 length equals 14 residues. The ends lost 7 bases at V and 2 bases at J; junction bases unmatched: 7.

This chain joins TRBV18 and TRBJ2-1; 11 nucleotides line up with TRBD2. CDR1 is KGHSH, CDR2 LQKENI, per germline. The V segment lost 4 bases and the J segment 7 bases; nucleotides outside the gene matches: 12. The CDR3 runs 17 residues. CDR3 loop: CASSLSTSGGQHNEQFF. CDR3 in DNA: TGTGCCAGCTCACTCTCCACTAGCGGGGGACAACATAATGAGCAGTTCTTC.

This clone was picked up one time. The V call is TRBV4-2, the J call TRBJ2-1; 7 bases fit TRBD2. J was trimmed by 0 bases and V by 8 bases; bases with no gene match: 7. This CDR3 spans 15 amino acids. Looked up from germline, CDR1 is LGHNA and CDR2 is YNFKEQ. CDR3 coding DNA: TGTGCCAGCGGGGCGCCTAGCGGCTCCTACAATGAGCAGTTCTTC. Translated, it gives CASGAPSGSYNEQFF.